A selection of T cell receptor beta chains follows, all from one sample in a study of beta chain features in type 1 diabetes. Using immunoSEQ multiplex PCR, the repertoire was profiled, and TCRdb retains in-frame clones only, with some absent. The sample lists about 26,000 clones, about 45% seen once, with 0.3% in the top ten. The sample consisted of stem cell memory CD4+ T cells from blood. The receptors come from a man aged 30-40 years with type 1 diabetes. Each CDR3 is given with its conserved first and last residue. Each record gives: V gene, J gene, D gene, clone size, CDR3 DNA, CDR3 protein. A D gene is named only where the DNA matches it firmly. Some rows mark clone size as missing; the rest say once, few, many or name a class of expanded clone.

>TRBV6-1|TRBJ2-5|TRBD1|-
TGTGCCAGCACAGTTACTGGACAGGCCCAAGAGACCCAGTACTTC
CASTVTGQAQETQYF
>TRBV2|TRBJ1-5|-|-
TGTGCCAGCAGTGAGTCGGCAGGGTATGGTCAGCCCCAGCATTTT
CASSESAGYGQPQHF
>TRBV5-4|TRBJ2-2|TRBD2|-
TGTGCCAGCAGCTCGAAACCCGGGACTAGCGGGTCGTTGGGCACCGGGGAGCTGTTTTTT
CASSSKPGTSGSLGTGELFF
>TRBV29-1|TRBJ2-1|-|medium-sized
TGCAGCGTGGGCCCGGAACAGCCCCTAATGAACAATGAGCAGTTCTTC
CSVGPEQPLMNNEQFF
>TRBV25-1|TRBJ1-6|TRBD1|-
TGTGCCAGCAGTGACACCGGGACAGGGGAAAATTCACCCCTCCACTTT
CASSDTGTGENSPLHF
>TRBV4-1|TRBJ2-2|TRBD1|-
TGCGCCAGCAGCCAGGTTAGGGACAGCGCGAACACCGGGGAGCTGTTTTTT
CASSQVRDSANTGELFF
>TRBV11-2|TRBJ2-3|TRBD2|-
TGTGCCAGCAGTTGGCGGGAGAAAGATACGCAGTATTTT
CASSWREKDTQYF
>TRBV28|TRBJ2-7|-|few
TGTGCCAGCAGCCGACAGGCCCTCGAGCAGTACTTC
CASSRQALEQYF
>TRBV6-6|TRBJ2-7|-|-
TGTGCCAGCAGCAGCATAGTCGGGGGAGGACCCTACGAGCAGTACTTC
CASSSIVGGGPYEQYF
>TRBV7-9|TRBJ2-1|-|-
TGTGCCAGCAGCTTCGGCGGGGGCCACAATGAGCAGTTCTTC
CASSFGGGHNEQFF
>TRBV10-1|TRBJ2-2|-|few
TGCGCCAGCAGTGACAGGGTTGCCGGGGAGCTGTTTTTT
CASSDRVAGELFF
>TRBV27|TRBJ2-7|TRBD1|-
TGTGCCAGCCAGACAGGGCTCGGCGAGCAGTACTTC
CASQTGLGEQYF
>TRBV2|TRBJ2-1|-|-
TGTGCCAGCAGTGAGGACATCTCACCTGAGCAGTTCTTC
CASSEDISPEQFF
>TRBV27|TRBJ1-2|-|-
TGTGCCAGCAGCTCTAAGGGGAATGGCTACACCTTC
CASSSKGNGYTF
>TRBV5-1|TRBJ2-6|-|few
TGCGCCAGCAGCAGCGGACGAAACTCTGGGGCCAACGTCCTGACTTTC
CASSSGRNSGANVLTF
>TRBV7-2|TRBJ2-7|TRBD2|-
TGTGCCAGCAGCTTAGTGTGGGCGGGAGCCTACGAGCAGTACTTC
CASSLVWAGAYEQYF
>TRBV7-9|TRBJ2-5|TRBD1|few
TGTGCCAGCAGCTCAGGGGGCTGGGAGACCCAGTACTTC
CASSSGGWETQYF
>TRBV11-2|TRBJ2-1|-|few
TGTGCCAGCAGCTTTCAGGGGCTTTCGGATGAGCAGTTCTTC
CASSFQGLSDEQFF
>TRBV6-1|TRBJ1-5|TRBD1|-
TGTGCCAGCAGTGAAGGACAGGGGGCGACCGGCAATCAGCCCCAGCATTTT
CASSEGQGATGNQPQHF
>TRBV6-5|TRBJ2-7|-|-
TGTGCCAGCAGCCGGAGCGCCATCGGTGGCGAGCAGTACTTC
CASSRSAIGGEQYF
>TRBV6-1|TRBJ1-5|-|-
TGTGCCAGCAGTGAATTTCGAGGCAATCAGCCCCAGCATTTT
CASSEFRGNQPQHF
>TRBV19|TRBJ2-7|-|once
TGTGCCAGTAGTCCCATGGGCCTGTACGAGCAGTACTTC
CASSPMGLYEQYF
>TRBV9|TRBJ1-3|-|-
TGTGCCAGCAGCCCCCGCACCAGTTCTGGAAACACCATATATTTT
CASSPRTSSGNTIYF
>TRBV6-4|TRBJ2-1|TRBD2|few
TGTGCCAGCAGTGCGACTCGGACTAGCGGGAAGGTAAATGAGCAGTTCTTC
CASSATRTSGKVNEQFF
>TRBV4-1|TRBJ2-2|-|few
TGCGCCAGCAGCCATGGGAAGGGGTACACCGGGGAGCTGTTTTTT
CASSHGKGYTGELFF
>TRBV7-9|TRBJ2-2|-|-
TGTGCCAGCAGCCCCGGGAGTATCACCGGGGAGCTGTTTTTT
CASSPGSITGELFF
>TRBV18|TRBJ2-6|-|-
TGTGCCAGCTCATCCCAGGGGGGACTCTCTGGGGCCAACGTCCTGACTTTC
CASSSQGGLSGANVLTF
>TRBV7-7|TRBJ2-2|TRBD2|-
TGTGCTAGCAGCCCCGGCGGCGGGGGGGGGAATGCCGGGGAGCTGTTTTTT
CASSPGGGGGNAGELFF
>TRBV10-1|TRBJ2-1|TRBD2|-
TGCGCCAGCAGTTCCCTCACTAGCGGTGTGGTCAATGAGCAGTTCTTC
CASSSLTSGVVNEQFF
>TRBV7-2|TRBJ1-6|-|few
TGTGCCAGCAGCCCCGTCGGGGGTCGTAAGGATTCACCCCTCCACTTT
CASSPVGGRKDSPLHF
>TRBV7-2|TRBJ2-3|TRBD2|-
TGTGCCAGCAGCTCCCGGACTAGCGGGAGTTCAGATACGCAGTATTTT
CASSSRTSGSSDTQYF
>TRBV4-1|TRBJ2-1|TRBD2|once
TGCGCCAGCAGCCGGGGCGGGAGGGCCGGAAAGAATGGGCAGTTCTTC
CASSRGGRAGKNGQFF
>TRBV19|TRBJ2-3|TRBD1|-
TGTGCCAGTAGTGACAGGGATGGAGATACGCAGTATTTT
CASSDRDGDTQYF
>TRBV19|TRBJ2-1|TRBD2|once
TGTGCCAGTAGTACGGGACTAGCGGGGGGCTTCAATGAGCAGTTCTTC
CASSTGLAGGFNEQFF